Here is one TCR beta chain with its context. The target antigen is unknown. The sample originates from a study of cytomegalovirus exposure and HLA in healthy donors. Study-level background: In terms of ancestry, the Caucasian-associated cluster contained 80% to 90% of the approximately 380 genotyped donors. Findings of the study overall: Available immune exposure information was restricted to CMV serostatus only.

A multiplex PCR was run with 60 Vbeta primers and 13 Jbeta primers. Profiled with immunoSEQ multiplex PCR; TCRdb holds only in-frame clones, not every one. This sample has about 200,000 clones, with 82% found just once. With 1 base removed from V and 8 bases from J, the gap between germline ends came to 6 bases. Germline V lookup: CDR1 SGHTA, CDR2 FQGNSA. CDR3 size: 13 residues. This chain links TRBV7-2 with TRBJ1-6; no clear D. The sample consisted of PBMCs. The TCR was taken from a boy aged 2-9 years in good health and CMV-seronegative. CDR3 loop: CASSLGSYSPLHF. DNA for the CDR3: TGTGCCAGCAGCTTAGGTTCCTATTCACCCCTCCACTTT.